The rows below give T cell receptor beta chains drawn from one sample of a study of T cells in Graves' hyperthyroidism and ophthalmopathy. Via MiXCR, TCRdb re-called the multiplex PCR reads, giving one row per CDR3 protein. The repertoire holds roughly 740,000 distinct CDR3 sequences, with about a sixth as singletons. The sample was blood. Every receptor here comes from a man between 18 and 35 years old with Graves' hyperthyroidism. CDR3s include the opening cysteine and the closing phenylalanine or tryptophan. The D gene is left open where the match is weak. Part of the rows lack a size; the others show once, few, many or a class for expanded clones.

>TRBJ2-2|NA|TRBV6-1|TRBD2
CASRGLAGGPGELFF
TGTGCCAGCAGGGGACTAGCGGGAGGTCCCGGGGAGCTGTTTTTT
>TRBJ1-1|few|TRBV27|NA
CASSRTAPVNTEAFF
TGTGCCAGCAGTCGGACAGCTCCAGTGAACACTGAAGCTTTCTTT
>TRBJ2-3|few|TRBV29-1|NA
CSTSGRDTQYF
TGCAGCACATCGGGGAGAGATACGCAGTATTTT
>TRBJ2-3|NA|TRBV28|TRBD2
CASSLPSGTTTYF
TGTGCCAGCAGTTTACCCTCCGGGACTACTACGTATTTT
>TRBJ2-4|few|TRBV7-8|TRBD1
CASSPWTGSAKNIQYF
TGTGCCAGCAGCCCCTGGACAGGGTCCGCCAAAAACATTCAGTACTTC
>TRBJ1-2|many|TRBV12-3/TRBV12-4|TRBD1
CASSFLDRVAVGYGYTF
TGTGCCAGCAGTTTCCTGGACAGGGTGGCCGTGGGCTATGGCTACACCTTC
>TRBJ2-7|NA|TRBV6-1|NA
CAISLGSYEQYF
TGTGCCATCTCTTTGGGGTCATACGAGCAGTACTTC
>TRBJ1-6|many|TRBV11-1|TRBD1
CASSRRQGGESPLHF
TGTGCCAGCAGCCGCCGACAGGGAGGAGAATCACCCCTCCACTTT
>TRBJ2-7|many|TRBV28|TRBD1
CASSSMGDRDYYEQYF
TGTGCCAGCAGCTCCATGGGGGACAGGGACTACTACGAGCAGTACTTC
>TRBJ2-2|NA|TRBV19|NA
CASSHEAYTGELFF
TGTGCCAGTAGTCATGAGGCATACACCGGGGAGCTGTTTTTT
>TRBJ2-2|NA|TRBV3-1|NA
CATMGIIGELFF
TGTGCCACCATGGGCATCATCGGGGAGCTGTTTTTT
>TRBJ2-3|many|TRBV7-8|NA
CATRPSGRQGDTQYF
TGTGCCACCCGCCCGTCGGGCCGACAAGGAGATACGCAGTATTTT
>TRBJ2-1|many|TRBV28|NA
CASSLSPFSYNEQFF
TGTGCCAGCAGCCTCTCCCCGTTCTCCTACAATGAGCAGTTCTTC
>TRBJ1-2|NA|TRBV5-4|NA
CASSLKGPYGYTF
TGTGCCAGCAGCTTGAAGGGACCCTATGGCTACACCTTC
>TRBJ1-3|few|TRBV3-1|NA
CASSPTASSGNTIYF
TGTGCCAGCAGCCCAACAGCAAGCTCTGGAAACACCATATATTTT
>TRBJ1-5|many|TRBV2|NA
CASSPLPLGQPQHF
TGTGCCAGCAGTCCCCTCCCACTGGGGCAGCCCCAGCATTTT
>TRBJ2-3|many|TRBV3-1|NA
CASSQVAVSTDTQYF
TGTGCCAGCAGCCAAGTAGCGGTTAGCACAGATACGCAGTATTTT
>TRBJ2-3|many|TRBV28|TRBD1
CASGTVTGTDTQYF
TGTGCCAGCGGGACAGTGACTGGTACAGATACGCAGTATTTT
>TRBJ1-5|few|TRBV4-1|NA
CASSQRGDGNQPQHF
TGCGCCAGCAGCCAACGAGGGGATGGCAATCAGCCCCAGCATTTT
>TRBJ2-2|NA|TRBV7-8|TRBD1
CASSLGGQGWAGTRSGELFF
TGTGCCAGCAGCTTAGGGGGACAGGGTTGGGCGGGAACTCGGTCCGGGGAGCTGTTTTTT
>TRBJ2-1|many|TRBV27|NA
CASSSRGGYNEQFF
TGTGCCAGCAGTTCCCGGGGAGGTTACAATGAGCAGTTCTTC
>TRBJ2-3|many|TRBV7-3|NA
CASSSGLNTQYF
TGTGCCAGCAGCTCGGGACTTAATACGCAGTATTTT
>TRBJ1-2|NA|TRBV6-2/TRBV6-3|NA
CASSYGRDYGYTF
TGTGCCAGCAGTTACGGGAGGGACTATGGCTACACCTTC
>TRBJ2-5|NA|TRBV2|NA
CASLSAVLQETQYF
TGTGCCAGTCTTTCCGCGGTGCTCCAAGAGACCCAGTACTTC
>TRBJ2-5|NA|TRBV7-2|NA
CASSLWHSGEETQYF
TGTGCCAGCAGCTTATGGCACTCGGGAGAAGAGACCCAGTACTTC
>TRBJ1-2|many|TRBV12-3/TRBV12-4|NA
CASSLGQDYGYTF
TGTGCCAGCAGTTTAGGACAGGACTACGGCTACACCTTC
>TRBJ2-1|many|TRBV2|NA
CASSEARENRNEQFF
TGTGCCAGCAGTGAAGCTCGGGAGAATAGGAATGAGCAGTTCTTC
>TRBJ1-4|few|TRBV28|TRBD1
CASSTGQDNEKLFF
TGTGCCAGCAGCACGGGACAGGACAATGAAAAACTGTTTTTT
>TRBJ2-7|few|TRBV7-9|TRBD1
CASSAGLSGTGGAEQYF
TGTGCCAGCAGCGCTGGGCTTTCCGGGACAGGGGGCGCCGAGCAGTACTTC